Shown below are 17 T cell receptor beta chains from a single sample sequenced in a study of T cells in localized non-small cell lung cancer. Produced via immunoSEQ multiplex PCR; TCRdb's table is partial and in-frame only. The profile shows roughly 89,000 clones, just over 90% of them singletons. The sample was PBMCs, taken before any cancer treatment. These receptors were taken from a woman between 40 and 69 years old with stage II squamous cell lung carcinoma.

The rearrangement uses TRBV5-4 and TRBJ1-2, with 10 bases aligning to TRBD1. Germline CDR1 SGHNT, CDR2 YYREEE (reference sequence). Unmatched junction bases numbered 11, after V lost 4 bases and J lost 8 bases. The CDR3 consists of 15 residues. As DNA, the CDR3 is TGTGCCAGCAGCCCGACAGGGGGCAGGCTCAGGGGCTACACCTTC. It codes for CASSPTGGRLRGYTF.

CDR3 bases: TGTGCCAGCAGCTTCCCAGGGGATGAGCAGTTCTTC. Translation gives CASSFPGDEQFF. The rearrangement joins TRBV11-3 to TRBJ2-1; possibly TRBD1 for D (6 bases). Trimming cost V 3 bases and J 8 bases, with 8 bases left between them. This CDR3 is built from 12 residues. CDR1 is SGHNT and CDR2 is YENEEA in the germline V gene.

This clone was seen once. The chain employs TRBV10-3 and TRBJ1-1; 9 positions agree with TRBD1. The V and J ends lost 6 bases and 0 bases, in that order; junction bases with no gene match: 5. The CDR3 covers 15 residues. Germline V CDR1 and CDR2: ENHRY, SYGVKD. CDR3 sequence: CAIRPTGGLNTEAFF. The CDR3 coding sequence is TGTGCCATCAGGCCGACAGGGGGACTGAACACTGAAGCTTTCTTT.

The CDR3 protein is CASRGTSGLSSYNEQFF. The CDR3 nucleotides read TGCGCCAGCAGAGGGACTAGCGGGCTGAGCTCCTACAATGAGCAGTTCTTC. The chain links TRBV10-2 to TRBJ2-1; 12 nucleotides match TRBD2. CDR1 and CDR2 from the germline V gene are WSHSY and SAAADI. Trimming at V came to 6 bases and at J to 0 bases, leaving 6 bases not matched to a gene. CDR3 length: 17 residues.

This sequence joins TRBV9 and TRBJ2-7; D is unclear. Germline V gene sequence: CDR1 SGDLS, CDR2 YYNGEE. This CDR3 is 13 amino acids long. V shed 0 bases and J shed 6 bases, with 10 bases lying between them. The CDR3 spells CASSVVLGSEQYF. In DNA form, the CDR3 reads TGTGCCAGCAGCGTAGTATTGGGCTCCGAGCAGTACTTC.

This chain connects TRBV29-1 to TRBJ1-1, with D unclear. This CDR3 is built from 10 residues. Trimming shortened V by 7 bases and J by 3 bases, and 6 bases separated the two germline ends. Germline CDR1 SQVTM, CDR2 ANQGSEA. The CDR3 spells CSATYTEAFF. DNA of the CDR3: TGCAGCGCCACGTACACTGAAGCTTTCTTT.

This chain links TRBV19 with TRBJ1-1; D ambiguous. In germline, CDR1 is LNHDA, CDR2 SQIVND (reference sequence). Trimming left V 5 bases short and J 1 base short, with 8 bases between. This CDR3 is built from 13 residues. This CDR3 reads CASSSKKNTEAFF. The CDR3 DNA is TGTGCCAGTAGTTCGAAGAAGAACACTGAAGCTTTCTTT.

CDR3 sequence (DNA): TGTGCCAGCAGGGATAGGGGGCTAGAGAACACCGGGGAGCTGTTTTTT. Translation: CASRDRGLENTGELFF. This chain uses TRBV21-1 with TRBJ2-2; TRBD1 is the table's D call and was not checked against the DNA. TRBV21-1 is classified as a pseudogene. The CDR3 extends over 16 amino acids.

This chain links TRBV11-2 with TRBJ2-7; possibly TRBD2 for D (6 bases). The CDR3 is made up of 15 amino acids. V was trimmed by 0 bases and J by 4 bases, leaving 13 bases between them. CDR1 is SGHAT, CDR2 FQNNGV, per germline. Here the CDR3 reads CASSLEGLLTYEQYF. The CDR3 nucleotides are TGTGCCAGCAGCTTAGAGGGACTTCTTACTTACGAGCAGTACTTC.

The chain is built from TRBV28 and TRBJ1-2, with TRBD1 as a possible D gene (6 bases). The germline V and J ends were trimmed by 3 bases and 8 bases, with 13 bases remaining between them. This CDR3 has 13 residues. Germline lookup yields CDR1 MDHEN and CDR2 SYDVKM. The CDR3 DNA reads TGTGCCAGCAGTTTGTCTTACAGGGACGGCTACACCTTC. This translates into CASSLSYRDGYTF.

The chain carries TRBV11-2 and TRBJ1-1; D perhaps matches TRBD1 (6 bases). V lost 4 bases and J lost 6, with 9 bases in between. There are 12 residues in the CDR3. Germline V gene data show CDR1 as SGHAT and CDR2 as FQNNGV. This chain's CDR3 is CASSYTGPEAFF. CDR3 DNA: TGTGCCAGCAGCTATACAGGGCCTGAAGCTTTCTTT.

V usage is TRBV5-4 and J usage is TRBJ2-5; 12 nucleotides match TRBD2. The CDR3 covers 15 residues. The V gene end was trimmed by 0 bases and the J gene end by 6 bases; junction bases not matched to a gene: 3. Germline assignment: CDR1 SGHNT and CDR2 YYREEE (reference sequence). The CDR3 is CASSLAGLAGQTQYF. CDR3 bases: TGTGCCAGCAGCTTGGCCGGACTAGCGGGGCAGACCCAGTACTTC.

The chain recombines TRBV27 with TRBJ1-6; D is unclear. This CDR3 is 15 amino acids long. Germline loops: CDR1 MNHEY, CDR2 SMNVEV (reference sequence). Trimming took off 3 bases at V and 5 bases at J, with 11 bases between the two ends. Here the CDR3 reads CASSFRQQDNSPLHF. Here the CDR3 DNA reads TGTGCCAGCAGTTTCCGGCAGCAAGATAATTCACCCCTCCACTTT.

V is TRBV7-9 and J is TRBJ1-1; D gene ambiguous. Germline V gives CDR1 SEHNR, CDR2 FQNEAQ (reference sequence). Trimming took 5 bases from V and 7 from J, leaving 11 bases between them. This CDR3 comprises 12 residues. CDR3 residues: CASSRTSIEAFF. Written as DNA, the CDR3 is TGTGCCAGCAGCCGTACTTCTATTGAAGCTTTCTTT.

The rearrangement uses TRBV6-1 and TRBJ2-3, with 7 bases aligning to TRBD1. V was pared by 7 bases and J by 2 bases, with 9 bases of the junction left unmatched. The CDR3 length is 15 residues. The germline V gene encodes CDR1 MNHNS and CDR2 SASEGT. Written as DNA, the CDR3 is TGTGCCAGCAATCTGTACAGGGGATACACAGATACGCAGTATTTT. Its translation: CASNLYRGYTDTQYF.

This clone showed up just once. The chain couples TRBV6-1 to TRBJ2-1; 7 bases line up with TRBD1. The CDR3 consists of 13 residues. Unmatched junction bases numbered 4, after V lost 7 bases and J lost 4 bases. Germline V gene lookup returns CDR1 MNHNS and CDR2 SASEGT. Here the CDR3 DNA reads TGTGCCAGCATTGGACAGGTTTACAATGAGCAGTTCTTC. Protein sequence: CASIGQVYNEQFF.

The chain couples TRBV5-1 to TRBJ2-5, with TRBD2 identical over 15 bases. The germline CDR1 and CDR2 sequences are SGHRS and YFSETQ. After removal of 4 bases from V and 2 bases from J, the junction contained 3 bases not matched to a gene. The CDR3 runs to 16 residues. CDR3 protein: CASSPGTSGGQETQYF. The CDR3 DNA reads TGCGCCAGCAGCCCCGGGACTAGCGGGGGGCAAGAGACCCAGTACTTC.